These 23 T cell receptor beta chains were all obtained from the same sample, sequenced in a study of T cell responses to AZD1222 COVID-19 vaccine. Produced via immunoSEQ multiplex PCR; TCRdb's table is partial and in-frame only. The table shows 120,000 to 150,000 clones, with around 88% occurring only once. The sample consisted of peripheral blood, taken on day 0 of AZD1222 vaccination. Receptor source: an adult in good health.

The chain carries TRBV15 and TRBJ1-5, with 7 bases aligning to TRBD1. V was clipped by 7 bases and J by 4 bases; unmatched bases: 4. Germline V gene sequence: CDR1 LNHNV, CDR2 YYDKDF (reference sequence). The CDR3 extends over 13 amino acids. The CDR3 DNA is TGTGCCACCACCAGGGGGGTGAATCAGCCCCAGCATTTT. Translating gives CATTRGVNQPQHF.

The chain carries TRBV5-4 and TRBJ1-1; D unclear. V dropped 0 bases and J dropped 4 bases, with 13 bases sitting between them. The CDR3 totals 15 residues. Germline CDR1 SGHNT, CDR2 YYREEE (reference sequence). Here the CDR3 reads CASSLEPGLGTEAFF. DNA of the CDR3: TGTGCCAGCAGCTTGGAGCCGGGGTTGGGCACTGAAGCTTTCTTT.

This clone was seen a single time. The chain couples TRBV15 to TRBJ1-2; TRBD1 might be the D (6 bases). The germline CDR1 and CDR2 sequences are LNHNV and YYDKDF (reference sequence). The CDR3 loop spans 15 amino acids. The germline V and J ends were trimmed by 3 bases and 1 base, with 12 bases remaining between them. The CDR3 nucleotides are TGTGCCACCAGCAGCCAGGGGAGATTTAACTATGGCTACACCTTC. It yields the protein CATSSQGRFNYGYTF.

The genes are TRBV7-2 and TRBJ1-2; D is ambiguous. CDR1 is SGHTA, CDR2 FQGNSA, per germline. The germline V and J ends were trimmed by 5 bases and 5 bases, with 12 bases remaining between them. The CDR3 is 13 amino acids. The DNA for the CDR3 is TGTGCCAGCAGCCCTCTCGGGCCTTATGGCTACACCTTC. Translated: CASSPLGPYGYTF.

CDR3 DNA sequence: TGTGCCAGCAGCTTAGCTACCGACAGCCACCGAGAAGCTTTCTTT. Translating gives CASSLATDSHREAFF. The chain employs TRBV7-9 and TRBJ1-1; D perhaps matches TRBD1 (5 bases). Trimming took off 0 bases at V and 8 bases at J, with 16 bases between the two ends. Germline V gene data show CDR1 as SEHNR and CDR2 as FQNEAQ (reference sequence). The CDR3 contains 15 residues.

Only a few counts were recorded for this clone. The CDR3 spells CAWSVGLRSPNYGYTF. The CDR3 bases are TGTGCCTGGAGTGTGGGCCTAAGAAGTCCGAACTATGGCTACACCTTC. The J gene is TRBJ1-2, the V gene TRBV30; no clear D. Germline CDR1 reads GTSNPN; CDR2 reads SVGIG (reference sequence). V gave up 0 bases and J gave up 2 bases, with 16 bases separating them. The CDR3 is 16 amino acids.

V usage is TRBV5-1 and J usage is TRBJ2-1, with no clear D. The CDR3 has 13 amino acids. V was pared by 3 bases and J by 0 bases, with 4 bases between. CDR1 is SGHRS, CDR2 YFSETQ, per germline. The CDR3 sequence is CASSSSSYNEQFF. CDR3 nucleotide sequence: TGCGCCAGCAGCTCGAGCTCCTACAATGAGCAGTTCTTC.

The V and J genes are TRBV5-1 and TRBJ1-4, with 8 positions matching TRBD1. This CDR3 spans 13 amino acids. The V gene end was trimmed by 4 bases and the J gene end by 10 bases; junction bases not matched to a gene: 6. Germline CDR1 SGHRS, CDR2 YFSETQ. This chain's CDR3 is CASSGQGEGKLFF. DNA for the CDR3: TGCGCCAGCAGCGGACAGGGCGAAGGAAAACTGTTTTTT.

V is TRBV10-3 and J is TRBJ2-1, with 9 bases that match TRBD2. Germline trimming cut 3 bases from V and 10 bases from J; bases unmatched to any gene: 13. This CDR3 is 16 amino acids long. Germline V gene sequence: CDR1 ENHRY, CDR2 SYGVKD. The CDR3 region is CAISDEREAPAGEQFF. CDR3 nucleotides: TGTGCCATCAGTGACGAGCGGGAGGCCCCCGCGGGGGAGCAGTTCTTC.

This clone appeared a few times. The chain couples TRBV9 to TRBJ2-7, with TRBD1 matching over 8 bases. The CDR3 loop spans 14 amino acids. CDR1 SGDLS and CDR2 YYNGEE come from the germline V gene. Germline trimming cut 3 bases from V and 3 bases from J; bases unmatched to any gene: 5. CDR3 in amino acids: CASSGDRGNYEQYF. Here the CDR3 DNA reads TGTGCCAGCAGCGGAGACAGGGGAAACTACGAGCAGTACTTC.

J is TRBJ2-2 and V is TRBV7-9; possibly TRBD2 for D (5 bases). V was pared by 5 bases and J by 5 bases, with 12 bases between. Germline V gene lookup returns CDR1 SEHNR and CDR2 FQNEAQ (reference sequence). This CDR3 is built from 14 residues. The CDR3 coding sequence is TGTGCCAGCAGCCGACTAACAGAGACCGGGGAGCTGTTTTTT. This encodes CASSRLTETGELFF.

V gene TRBV6-6 combines with J gene TRBJ1-4, with 8 bases identical to TRBD1. Germline V gene sequence: CDR1 MNHNY, CDR2 SVGAGI (reference sequence). Losses at the gene ends were 6 bases for V and 1 base for J; bases not matched to a gene: 4. CDR3 length: 15 residues. CDR3 loop: CASSPDRGTNEKLFF. CDR3 in DNA: TGTGCCAGCAGCCCCGACAGGGGAACTAATGAAAAACTGTTTTTT.

V and J are TRBV5-6 and TRBJ1-6; TRBD1 might be the D (5 bases). The CDR3 covers 11 residues. V was pared by 3 bases and J by 16 bases, with 11 bases between. CDR1 is SGHDT and CDR2 is YYEEEE in the germline V gene. Here the CDR3 DNA reads TGTGCCAGCAGCTCCCGGGACTTTCTCCACTTT. It encodes CASSSRDFLHF.

V usage is TRBV7-2 and J usage is TRBJ2-7; TRBD2 is a possible D gene (6 bases). The CDR3 is made up of 16 amino acids. Germline-derived CDR1 and CDR2 are SGHTA and FQGNSA. V was shortened by 5 bases and J by 0 bases, with 17 bases between the two germline ends. The CDR3 DNA reads TGTGCCAGCAGCCTGGGGGGTGGGGAGAGCTCCTACGAGCAGTACTTC. Translated, it gives CASSLGGGESSYEQYF.

J is TRBJ1-2 and V is TRBV24-1; D gene unclear. The CDR3 consists of 14 residues. V lost 3 bases and J lost 2, with 9 bases in between. The germline V gene encodes CDR1 KGHDR and CDR2 SFDVKD. CDR3 DNA sequence: TGTGCCACCAGTGATGAAGGGCGAAACTATGGCTACACCTTC. Translated: CATSDEGRNYGYTF.

The rearrangement uses TRBV18 and TRBJ2-3; weak D call: TRBD1 (5 bases). Per germline, CDR1 KGHSH and CDR2 LQKENI. The CDR3 runs 16 residues. With 1 base removed from V and 5 bases from J, the gap between germline ends came to 16 bases. The CDR3 is CASSPQGLGIGDTQYF. As DNA, the CDR3 is TGTGCCAGCTCACCACAGGGGTTGGGAATCGGAGATACGCAGTATTTT. The full variable domain, with the rest looked up from reference TRBV18 and TRBJ2-3, is NAGVMQNPRHLVRRRGQEARLRCSPMKGHSHVYWYRQLPEEGLKFMVYLQKENIIDESGMPKERFSAEFPKEGPSILRIQQVVRGDSAAYFCASSPQGLGIGDTQYFGPGTRLTVL.

This clone was seen only once. This chain links TRBV6-2 or TRBV6-3 with TRBJ2-5; 14 nucleotides align to TRBD2. Germline V gene sequence: CDR1 MNHEY, CDR2 SVGEGT. This CDR3 spans 16 amino acids. With 1 base clipped from V and 4 bases from J, the junction kept 2 bases outside the gene matches. The CDR3, as DNA: TGTGCCAGCAGTTACTGGACTAGCGGGAGGACAGAGACCCAGTACTTC. The encoded protein is CASSYWTSGRTETQYF.

This chain uses TRBV6-5 with TRBJ2-7; D is perhaps TRBD1 (5 bases). CDR1 is MNHEY, CDR2 SVGAGI, per germline. V was shortened by 6 bases and J by 2 bases, with 17 bases between the two germline ends. The CDR3 spans 15 residues. The CDR3 region has the DNA TGTGCCAGCAGAAGCGACAGAGAATGGGCCTACGAGCAGTACTTC. Amino acid sequence: CASRSDREWAYEQYF.

The CDR3 sequence is CASRGTAYGYTF. CDR3 bases: TGTGCCAGCAGGGGGACTGCCTATGGCTACACCTTC. This chain uses TRBV9 with TRBJ1-2, with D tentatively TRBD1 (5 bases). There are 12 residues in the CDR3. Deletions cut 5 bases from V and 4 bases from J, with 9 bases between. Germline V gene data show CDR1 as SGDLS and CDR2 as YYNGEE.

The V and J genes are TRBV9 and TRBJ1-4; 10 bases line up with TRBD1. The V gene end was trimmed by 4 bases and the J gene end by 6 bases; junction bases not matched to a gene: 3. The CDR3 totals 14 residues. Germline V gives CDR1 SGDLS, CDR2 YYNGEE. The CDR3 region has the DNA TGTGCCAGCAGCTCGGACAGGGGGTATGAAAAACTGTTTTTT. Translation: CASSSDRGYEKLFF.

V is TRBV7-9 and J is TRBJ1-2; D is undetermined. Germline CDR1 and CDR2: SEHNR and FQNEAQ (reference sequence). The CDR3 has 12 residues. V shed 6 bases and J shed 7 bases, with 12 bases lying between them. As DNA, the CDR3 is TGTGCCAGCAGTCTCCCCGGGGTTGGCTACACCTTC. Translated: CASSLPGVGYTF. Full variable domain (outside the CDR3, taken from reference TRBV7-9 and TRBJ1-2): DTGVSQNPRHKITKRGQNVTFRCDPISEHNRLYWYRQTLGQGPEFLTYFQNEAQLEKSRLLSDRFSAERPKGSFSTLEIQRTEQGDSAMYLCASSLPGVGYTFGSGTRLTVV.

The chain combines TRBV7-3 with TRBJ2-7; a possible D gene is TRBD2 (5 bases). Deletions cut 6 bases from V and 2 bases from J, with 11 bases between. Germline V gene data show CDR1 as SGHTA and CDR2 as FQGTGA. The CDR3 has 13 residues. CDR3 protein: CASSSGIAYEQYF. The CDR3 DNA is TGTGCCAGCAGTTCCGGGATAGCCTACGAGCAGTACTTC.

The rearrangement uses TRBV5-4 and TRBJ1-1, with D perhaps TRBD1 (5 bases). Germline CDR1 and CDR2: SGHNT and YYREEE (reference sequence). Trimming cost V 5 bases and J 4 bases, with 9 bases left between them. There are 12 residues in the CDR3. In DNA form, the CDR3 reads TGTGCCAGCAGTCAGGGATCCACTGAAGCTTTCTTT. This gives the protein CASSQGSTEAFF. The full variable domain, its missing parts supplied by reference TRBV5-4 and TRBJ1-1, is ETGVTQSPTHLIKTRGQQVTLRCSSQSGHNTVSWYQQALGQGPQFIFQYYREEENGRGNFPPRFSGLQFPNYSSELNVNALELDDSALYLCASSQGSTEAFFGQGTRLTVV.